These 23 T cell receptor beta chains were all obtained from the same sample, sequenced in a study of blood T cell repertoires in COVID-19. The protocol was immunoSEQ multiplex PCR, while the TCRdb copy is restricted to in-frame clones and leaves out a portion. The sample lists 150,000 or so clones, 85% to 90% occurring once. Material for sequencing was peripheral blood. The receptor set was obtained from a woman aged 70-85 years with acute or convalescent COVID-19.

V is TRBV27 and J is TRBJ1-2; 8 bases are a match to TRBD1. In germline, CDR1 is MNHEY, CDR2 SMNVEV (reference sequence). There are 15 residues in the CDR3. V lost 6 bases, J lost 2 bases, and 8 bases stayed unmatched. CDR3 sequence reads: CASRPDRGINYGYTF. CDR3 DNA sequence: TGTGCCAGCAGGCCTGACAGGGGAATCAACTATGGCTACACCTTC.

As DNA, the CDR3 is TGTGCCAGTACCTCAGCCACGACGGGAGCTTATGGCTACACCTTC. Protein: CASTSATTGAYGYTF. The V gene is TRBV19, the J gene TRBJ1-2, with D uncertain. The ends were cut back, 7 bases at V and 5 bases at J, with 20 bases in the middle. Germline values: CDR1 LNHDA, CDR2 SQIVND (reference sequence). The CDR3 loop spans 15 amino acids.

CDR3 region: CASSPNYQYSYNEQFF. The CDR3 region has the DNA TGTGCCAGCAGCCCAAACTACCAATACTCCTACAATGAGCAGTTCTTC. The V and J genes are TRBV7-2 and TRBJ2-1; no reliable D call. The CDR3 runs to 16 residues. The germline V gene has CDR1 SGHTA and CDR2 FQGNSA. V shed 5 bases and J shed 0 bases, with 14 bases lying between them. Together with reference TRBV7-2 and TRBJ2-1, the CDR3 gives the full variable domain: GAGVSQSPSNKVTEKGKDVELRCDPISGHTALYWYRQSLGQGLEFLIYFQGNSAPDKSGLPSDRFSAERTGGSVSTLTIQRTQQEDSAVYLCASSPNYQYSYNEQFFGPGTRLTVL.

The rearrangement links TRBV7-8 to TRBJ1-2, with D possibly being TRBD1 (5 bases). Trimming shortened V by 4 bases and J by 5 bases, and 14 bases separated the two germline ends. CDR1 is SGHVS, CDR2 FQNEAQ, per germline. This CDR3 region has 14 residues. The CDR3 coding sequence is TGTGCCAGCAGCTCCGGCCGGGGGGGTTATGGCTACACCTTC. Residues: CASSSGRGGYGYTF.

This clone has a single count. The chain employs TRBV12-3 or TRBV12-4 and TRBJ1-5; D gene ambiguous. V lost 6 bases, J lost 7 bases, and 10 bases lay in between. The CDR3 extends over 12 amino acids. The CDR3 is CASREGTQPQHF. DNA of the CDR3: TGTGCCAGCAGAGAGGGTACGCAGCCCCAGCATTTT.

This clone was detected a few times. This rearrangement joins TRBV6-1 to TRBJ1-1, with a possible D match to TRBD1 (5 bases). This CDR3 is built from 14 residues. Trimming removed 2 bases at V and 4 bases at J, with 11 bases between. Germline CDR1 MNHNS, CDR2 SASEGT. This CDR3 is CASSEWGGITEAFF. CDR3 nucleotides: TGTGCCAGCAGTGAATGGGGGGGTATCACTGAAGCTTTCTTT.

V is TRBV28 and J is TRBJ2-7, with D hard to call. Between the trimmed V and J ends, which lost 7 bases and 3 bases, there was a span of 13 bases. The CDR3 loop spans 13 amino acids. Germline CDR1 and CDR2: MDHEN and SYDVKM. CDR3 residues: CASTQAGNYEQYF. CDR3 sequence (DNA): TGTGCCAGCACCCAGGCTGGAAACTACGAGCAGTACTTC.

The table lists this clone with a count of one. The genes are TRBV19 and TRBJ1-1; D gene ambiguous. CDR3 length: 16 residues. Germline CDR1 is LNHDA and CDR2 is SQIVND (reference sequence). Trimming stripped 3 bases from V and 1 base from J, with 15 bases between. The CDR3: CASSIFGSAGNTEAFF. In nucleotides, the CDR3 is TGTGCCAGTAGTATTTTCGGGAGCGCAGGGAACACTGAAGCTTTCTTT.

This chain uses TRBV21-1 with TRBJ1-2; the table names TRBD1, a call not compared with the DNA. TRBV21-1 is deemed a pseudogene. The CDR3 length is 18 residues. CDR3 region: CASSKRRDRVAASYGYTF. CDR3 nucleotide sequence: TGTGCCAGCAGCAAAAGACGGGACAGGGTGGCTGCTAGCTATGGCTACACCTTC.

The chain combines TRBV27 with TRBJ2-2; maybe TRBD1 (5 bases). The germline V gene has CDR1 MNHEY and CDR2 SMNVEV (reference sequence). The CDR3 sequence is 14 residues long. V was cut by 5 bases and J by 3 bases, with 10 bases left in between. The CDR3 coding sequence is TGTGCCAGCAGTAACCAGGGTTACACCGGGGAGCTGTTTTTT. Its protein is CASSNQGYTGELFF.

V is TRBV19 and J is TRBJ2-1, with TRBD2 matching 11 bases. CDR3 length equals 18 residues. Germline CDR1 LNHDA, CDR2 SQIVND (reference sequence). V lost 6 bases, J lost 0 bases, and 10 bases stayed unmatched. CDR3 in amino acids: CASRDIAGGLSSYNEQFF. The CDR3 DNA follows: TGTGCCAGTAGGGATATAGCGGGAGGGTTGAGCTCCTACAATGAGCAGTTCTTC.

This chain uses TRBV29-1 with TRBJ2-3; 10 bases align to TRBD2. CDR3 length: 14 amino acids. Germline loops: CDR1 SQVTM, CDR2 ANQGSEA. Trimming took 7 bases from V and 4 from J; bases not matched to a gene: 8. The CDR3 reads CSGSGRAGSDTQYF. CDR3 coding DNA: TGCAGCGGGAGCGGGAGGGCCGGTTCAGATACGCAGTATTTT.

The genes are TRBV5-4 and TRBJ2-5; 9 nucleotides line up with TRBD2. Germline lookup yields CDR1 SGHNT and CDR2 YYREEE (reference sequence). CDR3 size: 16 residues. V was pared by 4 bases and J by 1 base, with 8 bases of the junction left unmatched. In nucleotides, the CDR3 is TGTGCCAGCAGCCCGGGAGCTAGCGGGGTCCAAGAGACCCAGTACTTC. It encodes CASSPGASGVQETQYF.

V gene TRBV7-2 combines with J gene TRBJ1-1; D is undetermined. The germline CDR1 and CDR2 sequences are SGHTA and FQGNSA. V was cut by 2 bases and J by 6 bases, with 13 bases left in between. CDR3 length equals 14 residues. CDR3 region: CASSLFPKKAEAFF. Written as DNA, the CDR3 is TGTGCCAGCAGCTTATTCCCTAAAAAAGCTGAAGCTTTCTTT.

J is TRBJ2-1 and V is TRBV19; 9 bases match TRBD1. The CDR3 loop spans 16 amino acids. The germline V gene has CDR1 LNHDA and CDR2 SQIVND (reference sequence). V was clipped by 7 bases and J by 0 bases; unmatched bases: 7. The chain's CDR3 is CASTHLTGGSYNEQFF. The CDR3 DNA reads TGTGCCAGTACTCACCTGACAGGGGGCTCCTACAATGAGCAGTTCTTC.

V gene TRBV28 combines with J gene TRBJ2-2; a possible D gene is TRBD2 (6 bases). Per the germline V gene, CDR1 is MDHEN and CDR2 is SYDVKM. The V end was cut by 6 bases, the J end by 0 bases, with 14 bases between. The CDR3 covers 16 residues. DNA for the CDR3: TGTGCCAGCAGCCCTGCGGGGCGGGCGAACACCGGGGAGCTGTTTTTT. Translating gives CASSPAGRANTGELFF.

The rearrangement links TRBV5-4 to TRBJ1-4; 9 bases are shared with TRBD1. V dropped 4 bases and J dropped 8; count of bases not matched to a gene: 9. Per germline, CDR1 SGHNT and CDR2 YYREEE (reference sequence). The CDR3 totals 15 residues. The CDR3 here is CASSDSGTGREKLFF. CDR3 coding DNA: TGTGCCAGCAGCGACTCCGGGACAGGGAGGGAAAAACTGTTTTTT.

The V gene is TRBV18, the J gene TRBJ1-1; the match to TRBD1 covers 11 bases. The V gene's germline CDR1 is KGHSH and CDR2 LQKENI. The length of the CDR3 is 18 residues. The V segment lost 2 bases and the J segment 2 bases; nucleotides outside the gene matches: 10. This chain's CDR3 is CASSPKFGQGAYNTEAFF. CDR3 DNA: TGTGCCAGCTCACCAAAATTCGGACAGGGGGCGTACAACACTGAAGCTTTCTTT.

This clone was observed once. V is TRBV13 and J is TRBJ1-2; D unclear. From germline, CDR1 is PRHDT and CDR2 FYEKMQ (reference sequence). The V and J ends lost 2 bases and 6 bases respectively, with 7 bases between them. CDR3 length equals 12 residues. The CDR3 here is CASSLMADGYTF. The CDR3 DNA is TGTGCCAGCAGCTTAATGGCGGATGGCTACACCTTC. Together with reference TRBV13 and TRBJ1-2, the CDR3 gives the full variable domain: AAGVIQSPRHLIKEKRETATLKCYPIPRHDTVYWYQQGPGQDPQFLISFYEKMQSDKGSIPDRFSAQQFSDYHSELNMSSLELGDSALYFCASSLMADGYTFGSGTRLTVV.

V and J are TRBV7-9 and TRBJ2-1, with TRBD2 identical over 9 bases. This CDR3 is 19 amino acids long. CDR1 SEHNR and CDR2 FQNEAQ come from the germline V gene (reference sequence). Trimming cost V 5 bases and J 2 bases; bases outside gene matches: 16. Written as DNA, the CDR3 is TGTGCCAGCAGCCCGCGGGCCAGCGGACTAGCGAGAACCTACAATGAGCAGTTCTTC. This gives the protein CASSPRASGLARTYNEQFF.

In regard to this clone: The sample has other DNA sequences that encode this CDR3 too. The chain carries TRBV27 and TRBJ1-6; the match to TRBD1 covers 8 bases. The CDR3 runs to 14 residues. Unmatched junction bases numbered 5, after V lost 3 bases and J lost 10 bases. The germline V gene encodes CDR1 MNHEY and CDR2 SMNVEV (reference sequence). CDR3 region: CASSLDRVGSPLHF. The CDR3 DNA is TGTGCCAGCAGTTTGGACAGGGTGGGATCACCCCTCCACTTT.

The chain joins TRBV7-2 to TRBJ2-1; 10 bases map to TRBD2. V lost 4 bases to trimming and J lost 4 bases; unmatched junction nucleotides: 4. The CDR3 spans 15 residues. From germline, CDR1 is SGHTA and CDR2 FQGNSA. The CDR3 protein is CASSSSGRDYNEQFF. CDR3 bases: TGTGCCAGCAGCTCTAGCGGGAGAGATTACAATGAGCAGTTCTTC.

The genes are TRBV7-2 and TRBJ2-3, with TRBD1 identical over 8 bases. Per germline, CDR1 SGHTA and CDR2 FQGNSA. The CDR3 contains 15 residues. The J segment lost 2 bases and the V segment lost 5 bases, leaving 6 bases of the junction unmatched. The CDR3 reads CASSAQGQVTDTQYF. CDR3 bases: TGTGCCAGCAGCGCTCAGGGACAGGTCACAGATACGCAGTATTTT.